This TCR beta chain was sequenced in a study of post-analysis software for immune sequencing data. Notes on the study in general: A few TRBV segments occurring more often in patients than controls included TRBV5-6, TRBV5-1 and TRBV20-1. Patients with multiple sclerosis recorded significantly lower normalized Chao1 diversity than controls, the study found.

As for this clonotype: Its target is not known.

The CDR3 spans 17 residues. V was pared by 6 bases and J by 0 bases, with 6 bases of the junction left unmatched. Looked up from germline, CDR1 is MNHNY and CDR2 is SVGAGI (reference sequence). Prepared libraries of TCR beta cDNA carried unique molecular identifiers. Hundreds of thousands of cDNA molecules were obtained from about 1 to 10 million T cells. TCRdb called the PCR reads again in MiXCR, with one record for every CDR3 protein. The table records hundreds of thousands of distinct CDR3 sequences, roughly 27% of them present only once. This chain links TRBV6-6 with TRBJ2-3; 13 bases are shared with TRBD2. Specimen: blood. This receptor was obtained from a girl aged 5 to 17 with multiple sclerosis. In DNA form, the CDR3 reads TGTGCCAGCAGAAGGACTAGCGGGAGCAGAAGCACAGATACGCAGTATTTT. Translation gives CASRRTSGSRSTDTQYF.